Listed below are T cell receptor beta chains from one sample, sequenced in a study of cytomegalovirus exposure and HLA in healthy donors. The protocol was immunoSEQ multiplex PCR, while the TCRdb copy is restricted to in-frame clones and leaves out a portion. The sample has under 150,000 clones, roughly 79% seen once. Sequencing was performed on PBMCs. The source of these receptors is a woman between 45 and 60 years old in good health and CMV-seronegative. CDR3s include the opening cysteine and the closing phenylalanine or tryptophan. The order of the fields is J gene, CDR3 length, clone size, V gene, CDR3 protein. The listing skips clone size in some rows; elsewhere it reads once, few, many or a size class.

j_call: TRBJ1-2
cdr3_length: 13
clone_size: -
v_call: TRBV29-1
cdr3_aa: CSVESGTGDGYTF

j_call: TRBJ2-5
cdr3_length: 15
clone_size: -
v_call: TRBV7-2
cdr3_aa: CASSLGGAGQETQYF

j_call: TRBJ1-1
cdr3_length: 14
clone_size: once
v_call: TRBV19
cdr3_aa: CASNDSPMNTEAFF

j_call: TRBJ2-1
cdr3_length: 16
clone_size: -
v_call: TRBV7-2
cdr3_aa: CASRRSAGGEVDEQFF

j_call: TRBJ1-5
cdr3_length: 16
clone_size: -
v_call: TRBV27
cdr3_aa: CASSFSGTGINQPQHF

j_call: TRBJ1-3
cdr3_length: 20
clone_size: -
v_call: TRBV4-3
cdr3_aa: CASSHVRTGSSSGVGNTIYF

j_call: TRBJ1-2
cdr3_length: 16
clone_size: -
v_call: TRBV5-4
cdr3_aa: CASSLARTDTNYGYPF

j_call: TRBJ1-1
cdr3_length: 13
clone_size: -
v_call: TRBV19
cdr3_aa: CASRHQGNTEAFF

j_call: TRBJ2-4
cdr3_length: 16
clone_size: -
v_call: TRBV15
cdr3_aa: CATSRDYHSPKNIQYF

j_call: TRBJ2-6
cdr3_length: 15
clone_size: -
v_call: TRBV10-3
cdr3_aa: CAISNRVSGANVLTF

j_call: TRBJ1-2
cdr3_length: 14
clone_size: -
v_call: TRBV6-6
cdr3_aa: CASSYSTPGGGYTF

j_call: TRBJ2-3
cdr3_length: 15
clone_size: few
v_call: TRBV12-5
cdr3_aa: CASGMGLAGPDTQYF

j_call: TRBJ1-2
cdr3_length: 12
clone_size: -
v_call: TRBV29-1
cdr3_aa: CSVAAGGGGYPF

j_call: TRBJ1-4
cdr3_length: 16
clone_size: -
v_call: TRBV9
cdr3_aa: CASSPWTGPTNEKLFF

j_call: TRBJ2-7
cdr3_length: 15
clone_size: -
v_call: TRBV7-9
cdr3_aa: CASSSRTVQHYEQYF

j_call: TRBJ2-6
cdr3_length: 13
clone_size: -
v_call: TRBV29-1
cdr3_aa: CSVQISGANVLTF

j_call: TRBJ1-1
cdr3_length: 12
clone_size: -
v_call: TRBV7-9
cdr3_aa: CASSLSGYGAFF

j_call: TRBJ2-5
cdr3_length: 15
clone_size: -
v_call: TRBV19
cdr3_aa: CASSIGQGRQETQYF

j_call: TRBJ2-2
cdr3_length: 14
clone_size: -
v_call: TRBV5-6
cdr3_aa: CASGETGRSGELFF

j_call: TRBJ1-1
cdr3_length: 15
clone_size: -
v_call: TRBV5-8
cdr3_aa: CASSLAGQGATEAFF

j_call: TRBJ1-2
cdr3_length: 14
clone_size: -
v_call: TRBV10-3
cdr3_aa: CAIRGQGSNYGYTF

j_call: TRBJ2-6
cdr3_length: 21
clone_size: -
v_call: TRBV7-3
cdr3_aa: CASSYGTSGRFYSSGANVLTF

j_call: TRBJ2-2
cdr3_length: 15
clone_size: -
v_call: TRBV6-1
cdr3_aa: CASSPTSSNTGELFF

j_call: TRBJ2-4
cdr3_length: 17
clone_size: -
v_call: TRBV28
cdr3_aa: CASSHPRGGRTKNIQYF

j_call: TRBJ1-1
cdr3_length: 16
clone_size: -
v_call: TRBV27
cdr3_aa: CASSLLTFEGNTEAFF

j_call: TRBJ1-1
cdr3_length: 15
clone_size: -
v_call: TRBV4-2
cdr3_aa: CASSQDYEEGTEAFF

j_call: TRBJ1-1
cdr3_length: 15
clone_size: -
v_call: TRBV5-1
cdr3_aa: CASSARQQLNTEAFF

j_call: TRBJ1-2
cdr3_length: 14
clone_size: once
v_call: TRBV6-5
cdr3_aa: CASSYSAGPLGYTF

j_call: TRBJ2-1
cdr3_length: 13
clone_size: -
v_call: TRBV7-3
cdr3_aa: CASSRPGDNEQFF

j_call: TRBJ2-1
cdr3_length: 16
clone_size: -
v_call: TRBV4-2
cdr3_aa: CASSIGEGGSYNEQFF

j_call: TRBJ2-4
cdr3_length: 13
clone_size: -
v_call: TRBV30
cdr3_aa: CAWSVKGGNIQYF

j_call: TRBJ2-1
cdr3_length: 14
clone_size: -
v_call: TRBV6-6
cdr3_aa: CASALAGPYNEQFF

j_call: -
cdr3_length: 15
clone_size: -
v_call: TRBV28
cdr3_aa: CASSLPDRATYEQYF

j_call: TRBJ2-3
cdr3_length: 15
clone_size: -
v_call: TRBV5-6
cdr3_aa: CASSYGLAATDTQYF

j_call: TRBJ2-2
cdr3_length: 17
clone_size: -
v_call: TRBV7-8
cdr3_aa: CASSLVSQRGFTGELFF

j_call: TRBJ2-5
cdr3_length: 15
clone_size: few
v_call: TRBV18
cdr3_aa: CASSPEKGGQETQYF

j_call: TRBJ2-1
cdr3_length: 18
clone_size: -
v_call: TRBV19
cdr3_aa: CASIRVDTSEGTYNEQFF

j_call: TRBJ1-4
cdr3_length: 14
clone_size: -
v_call: TRBV7-2
cdr3_aa: CASSLQGRSEKLFF

j_call: TRBJ1-1
cdr3_length: 13
clone_size: -
v_call: TRBV19
cdr3_aa: CASSPAGNTEAFF

j_call: TRBJ1-2
cdr3_length: 13
clone_size: -
v_call: TRBV30
cdr3_aa: CAWRTPGDDGYTF

j_call: TRBJ2-6
cdr3_length: 16
clone_size: -
v_call: TRBV9
cdr3_aa: CASSAIFSSGANVLTF

j_call: TRBJ2-7
cdr3_length: 15
clone_size: -
v_call: TRBV5-6
cdr3_aa: CASSSLAPSSYEQYF

j_call: TRBJ1-2
cdr3_length: 12
clone_size: -
v_call: TRBV6-5
cdr3_aa: CASSVRGGGYTF

j_call: TRBJ2-2
cdr3_length: 15
clone_size: -
v_call: TRBV29-1
cdr3_aa: CSVEGGGFSTGELFF

j_call: TRBJ1-5
cdr3_length: 14
clone_size: -
v_call: TRBV7-2
cdr3_aa: CASSPQGVGQPQHF

j_call: TRBJ2-7
cdr3_length: 14
clone_size: few
v_call: TRBV5-6
cdr3_aa: CASSVGGGVREQYF

j_call: TRBJ1-1
cdr3_length: 14
clone_size: -
v_call: TRBV29-1
cdr3_aa: CSVDWAGANTEAFF

j_call: TRBJ1-1
cdr3_length: 14
clone_size: few
v_call: TRBV5-1
cdr3_aa: CASSFRSGNTEAFF

j_call: TRBJ2-7
cdr3_length: 16
clone_size: -
v_call: TRBV5-1
cdr3_aa: CASSLPHPGISYEQYF

j_call: TRBJ2-2
cdr3_length: 16
clone_size: -
v_call: TRBV11-1
cdr3_aa: CASSPRWEKNTGELFF

j_call: TRBJ2-7
cdr3_length: 16
clone_size: -
v_call: TRBV7-9
cdr3_aa: CASSPSQAGVFHEQYF

j_call: TRBJ2-7
cdr3_length: 17
clone_size: -
v_call: TRBV19
cdr3_aa: CASSPTTGDRSIYEQYF

j_call: TRBJ2-1
cdr3_length: 16
clone_size: few
v_call: TRBV7-2
cdr3_aa: CASSLSGTGQYNEQFF